This passage covers 5 T cell receptor beta chains from one sample sequenced in a study of memory CD4+ T cells and cytomegalovirus serostatus. Single viable CD3+CD4+CD8-CD45RO+ cells were sorted as the memory CD4+ T cells. Assay used: immunoSEQ multiplex PCR; TCRdb lists only in-frame clones, some missing. The data contain about 61,000 clones, roughly 75% of them singletons. The sample was memory CD4+ T cells from blood. The receptors here all came from an adult in good health and CMV-seronegative. Some clones in this sample may be carry-over from other donors' samples.

This clone was found once. The chain uses TRBV25-1 and TRBJ1-1; a possible D gene is TRBD1 (5 bases). Germline CDR1 MGHDK, CDR2 SYGVNS. The CDR3 contains 15 residues. Trimming removed 6 bases from V and 5 bases from J, with 19 bases in between. The CDR3 region is CASSRDSTHETEAFF. CDR3 nucleotides: TGTGCCAGCAGCCGGGACTCAACGCATGAGACTGAAGCTTTCTTT.

V gene TRBV15 combines with J gene TRBJ2-1; tentatively, D is TRBD1 (5 bases). Looked up from germline, CDR1 is LNHNV and CDR2 is YYDKDF (reference sequence). This CDR3 contains 14 residues. Trimming left V 6 bases short and J 2 bases short, with 11 bases between. The CDR3 DNA is TGTGCCACCAGTAAGGGGCAGACCTACAATGAGCAGTTCTTC. Translating gives CATSKGQTYNEQFF.

The chain employs TRBV2 and TRBJ1-5; no clear D. Germline V lookup: CDR1 SNHLY, CDR2 FYNNEI. V was cut by 3 bases and J by 2 bases, with 8 bases left in between. This CDR3 comprises 14 residues. The DNA of the CDR3 is TGTGCCAGCAGTGACGTCACAGGCAATCAGCCCCAGCATTTT. This codes for CASSDVTGNQPQHF.

The chain joins TRBV6-1 to TRBJ1-4; 8 nucleotides match TRBD1. The CDR3 contains 15 residues. Germline values: CDR1 MNHNS, CDR2 SASEGT. The junction had 6 bases not matched to a gene; V was cut back by 4 bases and J by 5 bases. CDR3 sequence reads: CASSAPTGENEKLFF. The DNA of the CDR3 is TGTGCCAGCAGTGCCCCGACAGGGGAGAATGAAAAACTGTTTTTT.

The V gene is TRBV7-2, the J gene TRBJ2-2; D not certain. This CDR3 region has 14 residues. The V end lost 5 bases, the J end lost 0 bases, and 7 bases lay between the germline ends. From germline, CDR1 is SGHTA and CDR2 FQGNSA. CDR3 coding DNA: TGTGCCAGCAGCGAGACCCCGAACACCGGGGAGCTGTTTTTT. Translating it yields CASSETPNTGELFF.